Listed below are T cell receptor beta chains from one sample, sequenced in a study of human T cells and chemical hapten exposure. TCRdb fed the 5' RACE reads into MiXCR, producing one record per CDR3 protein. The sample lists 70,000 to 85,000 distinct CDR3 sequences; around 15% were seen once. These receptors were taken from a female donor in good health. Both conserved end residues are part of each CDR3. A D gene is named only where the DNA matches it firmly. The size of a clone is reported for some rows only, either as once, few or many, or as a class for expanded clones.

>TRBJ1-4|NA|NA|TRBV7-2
TGTGCCAGCAGCTTAAGTTCGGGGGCCCATGAAAAACTGTTTTTT
CASSLSSGAHEKLFF
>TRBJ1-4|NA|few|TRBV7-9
TGTGCCAGCAGCTTAGCTGAAGGGGAAGGTGAAAAACTGTTTTTT
CASSLAEGEGEKLFF
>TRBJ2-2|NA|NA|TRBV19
TGTGCCAGTAGTACAAGCTGGGGGGCCACCGGGGAGCTGTTTTTT
CASSTSWGATGELFF
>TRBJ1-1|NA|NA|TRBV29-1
TGCAGCGTTGTAAAGAGCCAGTTTGAGGGAGTAGGCACTGAAGCTTTCTTT
CSVVKSQFEGVGTEAFF
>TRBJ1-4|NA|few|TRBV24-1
TGTGCCACCAGTGATGGGTCGTCGGGCCTTAATGAAAAACTGTTTTTT
CATSDGSSGLNEKLFF
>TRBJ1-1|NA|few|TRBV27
TGTGCCAGCAGTTTTACCAACCAGGGGACTGAAGCTTTCTTT
CASSFTNQGTEAFF
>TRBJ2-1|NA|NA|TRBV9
TGTGCCAGCAGCGTAGATGCAGGGGAACACTACAATGAGCAGTTCTTC
CASSVDAGEHYNEQFF
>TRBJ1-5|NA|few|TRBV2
TGTGCCAGCAGTGACCGGAGGGTAGATCAGCCCCAGCATTTT
CASSDRRVDQPQHF
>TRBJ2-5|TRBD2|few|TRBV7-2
TGTGCCAGCAGCTTAAAAGGGACTAGCGGGAGGGAAGAGACCCAGTACTTC
CASSLKGTSGREETQYF
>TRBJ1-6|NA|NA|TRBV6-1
TGTGCCAGCAGTGAGTTGGGAGGTTCACCCCTCCACTTT
CASSELGGSPLHF
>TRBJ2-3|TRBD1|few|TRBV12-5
TGTGCTAGTGGCATGGGACAGGGGGTGTCGGATACGCAGTATTTT
CASGMGQGVSDTQYF
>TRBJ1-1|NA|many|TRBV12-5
TGTGCTAGTGGTTTGGGGCGGAATGCTTTCTTT
CASGLGRNAFF
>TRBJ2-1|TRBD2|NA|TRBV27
TGTGCCAGCAGTCTTCTTAGCGGGAGGGGGTTCAGGAATGAGCAGTTCTTC
CASSLLSGRGFRNEQFF
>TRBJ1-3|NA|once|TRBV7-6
TGTGCCAGCAGCTTATCAGACCGGCGAAACACCATATATTTT
CASSLSDRRNTIYF
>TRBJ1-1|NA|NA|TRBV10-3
TGTGCCATCAGTGCGGACACTGAAGCTTTCTTT
CAISADTEAFF
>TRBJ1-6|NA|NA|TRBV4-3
TGCGCCAGCAGCCAAGGGGGGGATTCACCCCTCCACTTT
CASSQGGDSPLHF
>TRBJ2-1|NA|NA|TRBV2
TGTGCCAGCAACCAGGGGATCATCGATGAGCAGTTCTTC
CASNQGIIDEQFF
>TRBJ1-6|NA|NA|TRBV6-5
TGTGCCAGCAGTTACTCGTCAGGTTCCTCATCACCCCTCCACTTT
CASSYSSGSSSPLHF
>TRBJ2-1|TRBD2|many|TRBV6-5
TGTGCCAGCAGTCCCACTAGCGGGGTACCCTCCTACAATGAGCAGTTCTTC
CASSPTSGVPSYNEQFF
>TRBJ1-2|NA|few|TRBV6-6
TGTGCCAGCAGTTATTCGGGGACACCCTATGGCTACACCTTC
CASSYSGTPYGYTF
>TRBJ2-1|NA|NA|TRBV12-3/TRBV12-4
TGTGCCAGCAGTTCATGGGACCGACACAATGAGCAGTTCTTC
CASSSWDRHNEQFF
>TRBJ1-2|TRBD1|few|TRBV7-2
TGTGCCAGCAGCCCACCGGGACAGATCTATGGCTACACCTTC
CASSPPGQIYGYTF
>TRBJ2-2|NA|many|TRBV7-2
TGTGCCACCGCCGGGGGGCCCAACACCGGGGAGCTGTTTTTT
CATAGGPNTGELFF
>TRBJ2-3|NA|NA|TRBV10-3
TGTGCCATCAGTGAAGGGGATACGCAGTATTTT
CAISEGDTQYF
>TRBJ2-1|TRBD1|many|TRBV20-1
TGCAGTGCTAGAGAGAGAGCCCTGGGACAGGGTCGGTACAATGAGCAGTTCTTC
CSARERALGQGRYNEQFF
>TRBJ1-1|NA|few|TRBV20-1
TGCAGTGCTAGGGAATTTGTGGACCATTGGAGGTTTAACACTGAAGCTTTCTTT
CSAREFVDHWRFNTEAFF
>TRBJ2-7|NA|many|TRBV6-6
TGTGCCAGCAGTCCCAACAGATCCTACGAGCAGTACTTC
CASSPNRSYEQYF
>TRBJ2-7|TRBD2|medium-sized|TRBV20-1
TGCAGTGCTAGGTCTAGCGGGGATTCCTACGAGCAGTACTTC
CSARSSGDSYEQYF
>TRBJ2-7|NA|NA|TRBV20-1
TGCAGTGCTAGAGATCGGGGACACTCCTACGAGCAGTACTTC
CSARDRGHSYEQYF
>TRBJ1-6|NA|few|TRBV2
TGTGCCAGCAGTGAATCCTATAATTCACCCCTCCACTTT
CASSESYNSPLHF
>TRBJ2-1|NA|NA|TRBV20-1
TGCAGTGCTAGAGGTTCTAACGGGGAGCAGTTCTTC
CSARGSNGEQFF
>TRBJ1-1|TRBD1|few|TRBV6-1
TGTGCCAGCAGTAAGGACAGGACGAACACTGAAGCTTTCTTT
CASSKDRTNTEAFF
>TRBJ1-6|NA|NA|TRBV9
TGTGCCAGCAGCGTGGAGACGGGTCCCTTATCACCCCTCCACTTT
CASSVETGPLSPLHF
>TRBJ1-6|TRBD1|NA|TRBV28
TGTGCAACTTCAGGGGGTAATTCACCCCTCCACTTT
CATSGGNSPLHF
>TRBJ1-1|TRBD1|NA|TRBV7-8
TGTGCCAGCAGCGTGGGACAGAGAATAAACACTGAAGCTTTCTTT
CASSVGQRINTEAFF
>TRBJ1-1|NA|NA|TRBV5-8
TGTGCCAGCAGCGTCTACAGGATCCAGAACACTGAAGCTTTCTTT
CASSVYRIQNTEAFF
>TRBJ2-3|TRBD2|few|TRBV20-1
TGCAGTGCTACCCCCGTAGCGGGTCCCCCAGATACGCAGTATTTT
CSATPVAGPPDTQYF
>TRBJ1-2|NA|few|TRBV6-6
TGTGCCAGCAGTTACTCAGAGATTTTCTATGGCTACACCTTC
CASSYSEIFYGYTF
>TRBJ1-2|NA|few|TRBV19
TGTGCCAGTAGTTCTGTCCGCTATGGCTACACCTTC
CASSSVRYGYTF
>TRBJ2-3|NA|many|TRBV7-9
TGTGCCAGCAGCTTAGCGCTGGGGGATACGCAGTATTTT
CASSLALGDTQYF
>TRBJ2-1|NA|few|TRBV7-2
TGTGCCAGCAACCCAACGACCGGCCATGAGCAGTTCTTC
CASNPTTGHEQFF
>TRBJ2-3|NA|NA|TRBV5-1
TGCGCCAGCAGACCCCTGGCTGGTGCGGACTCCACAGATACGCAGTATTTT
CASRPLAGADSTDTQYF